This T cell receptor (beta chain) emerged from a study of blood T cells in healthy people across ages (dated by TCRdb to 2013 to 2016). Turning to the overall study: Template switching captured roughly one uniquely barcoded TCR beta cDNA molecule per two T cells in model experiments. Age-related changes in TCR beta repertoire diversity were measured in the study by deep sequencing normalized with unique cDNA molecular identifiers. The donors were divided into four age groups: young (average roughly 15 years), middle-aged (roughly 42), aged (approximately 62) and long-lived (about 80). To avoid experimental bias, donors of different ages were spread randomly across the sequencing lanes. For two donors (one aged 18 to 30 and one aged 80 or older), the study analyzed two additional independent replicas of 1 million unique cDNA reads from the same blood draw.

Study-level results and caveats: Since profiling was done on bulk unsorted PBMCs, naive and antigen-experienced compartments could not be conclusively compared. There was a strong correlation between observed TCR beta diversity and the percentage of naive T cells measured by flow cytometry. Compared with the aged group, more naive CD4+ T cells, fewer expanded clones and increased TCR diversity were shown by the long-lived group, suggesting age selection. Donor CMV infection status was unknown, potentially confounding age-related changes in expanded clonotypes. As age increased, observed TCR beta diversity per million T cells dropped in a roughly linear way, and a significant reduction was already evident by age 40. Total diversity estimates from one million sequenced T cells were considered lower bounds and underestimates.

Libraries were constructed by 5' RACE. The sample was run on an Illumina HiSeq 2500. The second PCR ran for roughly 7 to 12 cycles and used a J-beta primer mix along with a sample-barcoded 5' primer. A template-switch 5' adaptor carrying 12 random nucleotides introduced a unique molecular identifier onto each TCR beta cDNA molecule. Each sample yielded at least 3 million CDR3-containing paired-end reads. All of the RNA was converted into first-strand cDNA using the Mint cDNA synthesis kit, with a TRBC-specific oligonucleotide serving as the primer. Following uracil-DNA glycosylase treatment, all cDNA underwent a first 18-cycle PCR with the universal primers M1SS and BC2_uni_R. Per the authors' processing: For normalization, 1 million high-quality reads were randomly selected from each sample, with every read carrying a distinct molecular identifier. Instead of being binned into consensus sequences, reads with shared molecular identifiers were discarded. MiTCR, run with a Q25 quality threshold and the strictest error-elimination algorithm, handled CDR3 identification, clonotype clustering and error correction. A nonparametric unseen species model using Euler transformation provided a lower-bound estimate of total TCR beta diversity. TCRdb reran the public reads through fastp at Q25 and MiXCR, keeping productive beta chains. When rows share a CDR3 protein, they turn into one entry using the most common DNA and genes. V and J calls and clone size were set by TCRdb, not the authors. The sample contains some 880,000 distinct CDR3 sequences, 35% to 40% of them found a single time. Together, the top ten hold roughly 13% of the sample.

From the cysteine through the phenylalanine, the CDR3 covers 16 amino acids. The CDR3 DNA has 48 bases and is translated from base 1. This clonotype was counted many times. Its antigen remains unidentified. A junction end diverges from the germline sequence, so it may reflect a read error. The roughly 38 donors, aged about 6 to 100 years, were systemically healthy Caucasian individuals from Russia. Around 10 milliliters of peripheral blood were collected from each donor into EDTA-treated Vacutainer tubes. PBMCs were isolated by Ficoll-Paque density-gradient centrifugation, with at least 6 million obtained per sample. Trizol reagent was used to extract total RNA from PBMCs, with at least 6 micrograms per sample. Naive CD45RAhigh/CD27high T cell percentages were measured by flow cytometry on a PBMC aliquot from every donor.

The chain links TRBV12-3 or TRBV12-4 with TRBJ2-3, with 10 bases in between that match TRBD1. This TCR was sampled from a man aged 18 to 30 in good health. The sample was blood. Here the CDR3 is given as CASSLGDRGVEDTQYF. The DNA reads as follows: TGTGCCAGCAGCTTAGGGGACAGGGGCGTCGAAGATACGCAGTATTTT.